The clone carrying this T cell receptor beta chain was recorded at least ten times. Its antigen is not known. The CDR3 spans 14 residues. Germline V gene sequence: CDR1 DFQATT, CDR2 SNEGSKA (reference sequence). V was trimmed by 3 bases and J by 5 bases, leaving 16 bases between them. This record comes from a study of read filtering for tumor transcriptome and immune sequencing. The library was built from roughly 400 ng RNA with molecular barcoded adaptors for alpha/delta and beta/gamma chains. One entry per CDR3 protein, called by TCRdb with MiXCR from the reads. Among tens of thousands of distinct CDR3 sequences listed, roughly a fifth were seen once. Study-wide findings and caveats: Without single-read clonotypes, shared clonotype proportions correlated more between IR-seq and RNA-seq.

This chain links TRBV20-1 with TRBJ1-1, with D possibly matching TRBD1 (6 bases). This clonotype was sampled from a donor at least 40 years old with multiple myeloma. Sequenced material: a population of CD138-negative cells sorted from bone marrow. The chain's CDR3 is CSASASTGWTEAFF. Written as DNA, the CDR3 is TGCAGTGCTAGCGCAAGCACAGGGTGGACTGAAGCTTTCTTT.